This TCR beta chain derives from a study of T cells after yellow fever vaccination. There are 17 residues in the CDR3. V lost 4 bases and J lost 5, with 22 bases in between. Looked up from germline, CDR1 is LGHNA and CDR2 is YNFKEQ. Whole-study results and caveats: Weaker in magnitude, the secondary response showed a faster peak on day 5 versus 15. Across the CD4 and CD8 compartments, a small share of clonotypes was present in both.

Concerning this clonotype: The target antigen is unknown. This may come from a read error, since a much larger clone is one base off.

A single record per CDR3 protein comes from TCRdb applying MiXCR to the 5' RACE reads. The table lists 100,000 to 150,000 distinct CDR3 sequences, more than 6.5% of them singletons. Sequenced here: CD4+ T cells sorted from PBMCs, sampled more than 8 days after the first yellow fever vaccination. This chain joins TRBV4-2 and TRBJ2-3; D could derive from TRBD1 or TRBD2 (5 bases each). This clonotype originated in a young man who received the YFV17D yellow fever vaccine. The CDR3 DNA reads TGTGCCAGCAGCCCAACGGGGCAGGGAGTTTCGAGAGATACGCAGTATTTT. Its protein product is CASSPTGQGVSRDTQYF.